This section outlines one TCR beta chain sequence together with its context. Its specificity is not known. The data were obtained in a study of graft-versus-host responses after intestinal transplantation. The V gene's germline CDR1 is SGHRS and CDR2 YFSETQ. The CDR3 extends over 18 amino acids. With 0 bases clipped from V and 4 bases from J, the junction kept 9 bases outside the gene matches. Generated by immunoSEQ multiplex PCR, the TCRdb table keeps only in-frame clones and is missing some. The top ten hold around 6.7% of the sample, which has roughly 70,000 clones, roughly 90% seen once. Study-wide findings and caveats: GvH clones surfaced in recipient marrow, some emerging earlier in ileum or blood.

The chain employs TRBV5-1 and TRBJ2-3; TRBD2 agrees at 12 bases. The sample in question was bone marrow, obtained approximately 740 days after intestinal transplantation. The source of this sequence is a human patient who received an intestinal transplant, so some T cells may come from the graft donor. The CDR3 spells CASSLGGLAGQFSDTQYF. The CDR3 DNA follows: TGCGCCAGCAGCTTGGGGGGACTAGCGGGCCAGTTTTCAGATACGCAGTATTTT. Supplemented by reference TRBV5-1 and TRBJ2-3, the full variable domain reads KAGVTQTPRYLIKTRGQQVTLSCSPISGHRSVSWYQQTPGQGLQFLFEYFSETQRNKGNFPGRFSGRQFSNSRSEMNVSTLELGDSALYLCASSLGGLAGQFSDTQYFGPGTRLTVL.